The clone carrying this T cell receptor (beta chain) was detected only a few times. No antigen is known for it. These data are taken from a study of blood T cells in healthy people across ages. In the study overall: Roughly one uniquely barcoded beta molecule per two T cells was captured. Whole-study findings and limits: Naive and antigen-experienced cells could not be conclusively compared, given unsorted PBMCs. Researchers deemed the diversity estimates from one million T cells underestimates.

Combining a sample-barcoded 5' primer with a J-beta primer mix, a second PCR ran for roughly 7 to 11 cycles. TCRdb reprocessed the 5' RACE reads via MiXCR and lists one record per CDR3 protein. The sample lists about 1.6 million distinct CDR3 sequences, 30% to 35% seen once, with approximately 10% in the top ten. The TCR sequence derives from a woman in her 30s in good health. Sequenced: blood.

The CDR3 region is CASSYGEISEQFF. In DNA, the CDR3 is TGTGCCAGCAGTTACGGAGAAATTAGTGAGCAGTTCTTC. The chain combines TRBV28 with TRBJ2-1; D not certain. The CDR3 runs to 13 residues. Germline values: CDR1 MDHEN, CDR2 SYDVKM. V gave up 4 bases and J gave up 9 bases, with 13 bases separating them.